The subject of this entry is one T cell receptor beta chain. Its specificity is not known. Clones were sequenced by immunoSEQ multiplex PCR, and TCRdb holds only the in-frame ones, with some missing. The sample has over 85,000 clones, about 85% seen once. This sample was taken from a study of T cell responses to AZD1222 COVID-19 vaccine. Across the study: Timing groups of about 4 and about 12 weeks for second doses were pooled. Study findings and constraints: At baseline, seropositivity was found in only five or six AZD1222 recipients. There were repertoire samples only from the period after the peak T cell response. Possibly, clonal diversity was underestimated; donors were largely white British and included more females.

The germline V gene has CDR1 MNHNS and CDR2 SASEGT. The V end was cut by 2 bases, the J end by 2 bases, with 9 bases between. This CDR3 is built from 14 residues. V gene TRBV6-1 combines with J gene TRBJ1-1; D unclear. The input for sequencing was peripheral blood, taken on day 0 of AZD1222 vaccination. This clonotype was sampled from an adult in good health. CDR3 nucleotide sequence: TGTGCCAGCAGTGAAATGGTCCCCAACACTGAAGCTTTCTTT. This encodes CASSEMVPNTEAFF.